This TCR beta chain was obtained from a study of Graves' ophthalmopathy and Graves' hyperthyroidism. The study's findings and limits: Blood repertoires reportedly contained most expanded thyroid clonotypes above 0.001 frequency. Discrimination between ophthalmopathy and stable hyperthyroidism by a 13-signature model showed nearly 90% sensitivity and almost 83% specificity.

V was clipped by 1 base and J by 5 bases, with 15 bases between them. CDR1 LGHNA and CDR2 YNFKEQ come from the germline V gene. There are 15 residues in the CDR3. As concerns this clonotype: Antigen specificity is unknown.

Other autoimmune diseases, uncontrolled infections, pregnancy or lactation ruled patients out of participation. Someone took the PBMCs out of about 10 ml of fresh peripheral blood. Amplification of TCR beta CDR3 regions used RNA transcripts. HTBI primers were used in a first-round RT-PCR, which preceded a second-round multiplex PCR. TCRdb reprocessed the multiplex PCR reads with MiXCR, giving one entry per CDR3 protein. The data contain over 650,000 distinct CDR3 sequences, just over 40% of them seen just once; the ten biggest clones take up around 3.3%. The sample was peripheral blood. The chain links TRBV4-2 to TRBJ2-7, with D possibly TRBD1 on 5 matching bases. The receptor was isolated from an adult man with Graves' ophthalmopathy. For the CDR3, the DNA is TGTGCCAGCAGCCAAGTAAACCGGCCAGGGAACGAGCAGTACTTC. Protein product: CASSQVNRPGNEQYF.